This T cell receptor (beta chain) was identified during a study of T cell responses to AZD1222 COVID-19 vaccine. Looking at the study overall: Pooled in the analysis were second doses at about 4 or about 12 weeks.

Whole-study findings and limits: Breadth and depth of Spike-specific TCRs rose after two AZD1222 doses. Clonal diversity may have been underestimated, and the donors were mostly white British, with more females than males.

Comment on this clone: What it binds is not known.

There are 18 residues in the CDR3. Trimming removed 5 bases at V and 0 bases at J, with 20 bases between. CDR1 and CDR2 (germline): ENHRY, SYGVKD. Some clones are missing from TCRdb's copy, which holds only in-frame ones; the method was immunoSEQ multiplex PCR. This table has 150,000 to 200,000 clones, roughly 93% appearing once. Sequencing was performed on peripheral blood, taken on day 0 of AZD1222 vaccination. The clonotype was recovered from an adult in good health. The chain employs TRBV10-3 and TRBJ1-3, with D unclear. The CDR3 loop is CAISKIPSGVSSGNTIYF. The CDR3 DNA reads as TGTGCCATCAGTAAAATACCCTCTGGGGTCTCCTCTGGAAACACCATATATTTT.